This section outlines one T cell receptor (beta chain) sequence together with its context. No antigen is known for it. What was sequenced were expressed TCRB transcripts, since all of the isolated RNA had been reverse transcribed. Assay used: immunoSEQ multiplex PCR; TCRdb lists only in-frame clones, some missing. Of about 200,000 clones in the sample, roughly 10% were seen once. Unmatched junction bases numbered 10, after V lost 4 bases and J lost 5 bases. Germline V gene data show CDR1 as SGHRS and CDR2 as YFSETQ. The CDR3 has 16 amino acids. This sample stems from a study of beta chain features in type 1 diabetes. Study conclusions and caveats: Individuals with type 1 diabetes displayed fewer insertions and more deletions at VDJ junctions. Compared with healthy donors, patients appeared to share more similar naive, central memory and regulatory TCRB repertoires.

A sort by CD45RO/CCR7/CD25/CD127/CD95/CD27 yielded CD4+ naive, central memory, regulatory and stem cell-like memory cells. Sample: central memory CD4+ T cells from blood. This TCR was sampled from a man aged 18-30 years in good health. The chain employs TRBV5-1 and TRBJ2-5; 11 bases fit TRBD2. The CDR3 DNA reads TGCGCCAGCAGCCAGGGCCTAGCGGGAGGAGATGAGACCCAGTACTTC. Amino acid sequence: CASSQGLAGGDETQYF.